Shown below are 16 T cell receptor beta chains from a single sample sequenced in a study of T cell responses to AZD1222 COVID-19 vaccine. Assay: immunoSEQ multiplex PCR; the TCRdb copy retains only in-frame clones and omits some. The table shows about 130,000 clones, with more than 70% occurring only once. The input for sequencing was peripheral blood, taken 28 days after the second AZD1222 dose. These receptors were collected from an adult who received the AZD1222 COVID-19 vaccine.

This rearrangement joins TRBV12-3 or TRBV12-4 to TRBJ1-2; 7 bases fit TRBD1. Trimming at V came to 1 base and at J to 4 bases, leaving 0 bases not matched to a gene. The CDR3 is made up of 13 amino acids. CDR3: CASSLGQGYGYTF. The DNA for the CDR3 is TGTGCCAGCAGTTTAGGACAGGGCTATGGCTACACCTTC.

V is TRBV3-1 (or the pseudogene TRBV3-2) and J is TRBJ2-7, with a tentative D call TRBD1 (6 bases). From germline, CDR1 is LGHDT and CDR2 YNNKEL (reference sequence). The CDR3 length is 13 residues. V dropped 0 bases and J dropped 9 bases, with 12 bases sitting between them. The CDR3 DNA sequence: TGTGCCAGCAGCCAAGATCCGAAACAGGGGCAGTACTTC. Residues: CASSQDPKQGQYF.

This chain connects TRBV6-6 to TRBJ1-3; D ambiguous. The V gene lost 2 bases and the J gene lost 0 bases, with 5 bases spanning the gap. The germline V gene encodes CDR1 MNHNY and CDR2 SVGAGI (reference sequence). The CDR3 is made up of 14 amino acids. CDR3 region: CASSYGDSGNTIYF. CDR3 sequence (DNA): TGTGCCAGCAGTTACGGCGACTCTGGAAACACCATATATTTT.

The chain uses TRBV7-3 and TRBJ1-5; D is unclear. From germline, CDR1 is SGHTA and CDR2 FQGTGA. The CDR3 is 15 amino acids. Trimming took off 2 bases at V and 4 bases at J, with 12 bases between the two ends. CDR3 in DNA: TGTGCCAGCAGCTTATGGGCGGGTCTAAATCAGCCCCAGCATTTT. Its protein is CASSLWAGLNQPQHF.

This rearrangement joins TRBV7-2 to TRBJ2-5; TRBD2 matches at 15 bases. In germline, CDR1 is SGHTA, CDR2 FQGNSA. Trimming took 5 bases from V and 5 from J; bases not matched to a gene: 6. CDR3 length: 16 residues. The CDR3 spells CASSSTGTSGGETQYF. CDR3 bases: TGTGCCAGCAGCAGTACCGGGACTAGCGGGGGGGAGACCCAGTACTTC.

The CDR3 DNA reads TGCGCCAGCAGCTCCCTCGGGGAGAATTCACCCCTCCACTTT. This codes for CASSSLGENSPLHF. The chain employs TRBV5-1 and TRBJ1-6; no definite D call. CDR3 length: 14 amino acids. V lost 3 bases and J 7 bases, leaving 11 bases between the germline ends. Germline V gene lookup returns CDR1 SGHRS and CDR2 YFSETQ.

This clone appeared once. The genes are TRBV3-1 (or the pseudogene TRBV3-2) and TRBJ2-5, with 14 bases matching TRBD2. Trimming at V came to 5 bases and at J to 5 bases, leaving 4 bases not matched to a gene. In germline, CDR1 is LGHDT, CDR2 YNNKEL (reference sequence). The CDR3 runs to 15 residues. CDR3 bases: TGTGCCAGCAGCGGCGGGACTAGCGGGGGTGAGACCCAGTACTTC. It translates to CASSGGTSGGETQYF.

The rearrangement uses TRBV2 and TRBJ2-6; D not certain. Deletions cut 4 bases from V and 4 bases from J, with 11 bases between. The CDR3 consists of 15 residues. The germline gives CDR1 SNHLY, CDR2 FYNNEI. The CDR3 is CASSGGPAGANVLTF. The DNA of the CDR3 is TGTGCCAGCAGTGGTGGGCCCGCGGGGGCCAACGTCCTGACTTTC. The whole variable domain, remainder taken from reference TRBV2 and TRBJ2-6, is EPEVTQTPSHQVTQMGQEVILRCVPISNHLYFYWYRQILGQKVEFLVSFYNNEISEKSEIFDDQFSVERPDGSNFTLKIRSTKLEDSAMYFCASSGGPAGANVLTFGAGSRLTVL.

The chain is built from TRBV7-9 and TRBJ1-2; no clear D. CDR1 and CDR2 from the germline V gene are SEHNR and FQNEAQ (reference sequence). The CDR3 has 14 residues. V lost 6 bases to trimming and J lost 1 base, with 12 bases between them. CDR3 sequence (DNA): TGTGCCAGCAGTTCCGAAGGTCGTAACTATGGCTACACCTTC. It is translated as CASSSEGRNYGYTF.

This chain uses TRBV28 with TRBJ1-4; D may be TRBD1 (5 bases). This CDR3 is built from 15 residues. Germline V lookup: CDR1 MDHEN, CDR2 SYDVKM. Trimming shortened V by 6 bases and J by 8 bases, and 19 bases separated the two germline ends. This CDR3 is CASSPLGAGREKLFF. CDR3 nucleotide sequence: TGTGCCAGCAGCCCCCTCGGGGCGGGGAGGGAAAAACTGTTTTTT.

This clone was recorded only once. The rearrangement links TRBV5-4 to TRBJ2-7; TRBD2 matches at 9 bases. Germline V lookup: CDR1 SGHNT, CDR2 YYREEE (reference sequence). The CDR3 is made up of 15 amino acids. Unmatched junction bases numbered 5, after V lost 4 bases and J lost 0 bases. The DNA for the CDR3 is TGTGCCAGCAGCCGACTTAGCGGGAGCTCCTACGAGCAGTACTTC. Translating it yields CASSRLSGSSYEQYF.

V usage is TRBV18 and J usage is TRBJ1-2, with D unresolved. V was pared by 1 base and J by 4 bases, with 10 bases between. CDR3 size: 14 residues. Germline assignment: CDR1 KGHSH and CDR2 LQKENI. CDR3 in DNA: TGTGCCAGCTCACCACTTTCACTCTCCTATGGCTACACCTTC. Translated: CASSPLSLSYGYTF.

This chain uses TRBV11-2 with TRBJ1-6, with TRBD1 matching over 7 bases. V dropped 3 bases and J dropped 9; count of bases not matched to a gene: 8. Germline assignment: CDR1 SGHAT and CDR2 FQNNGV. CDR3 length equals 15 residues. In DNA form, the CDR3 reads TGTGCCAGCAGCTTTCGACAGGGACCGACTTCACCCCTCCACTTT. Translating gives CASSFRQGPTSPLHF.

The chain couples TRBV30 to TRBJ1-1; TRBD1 is a possible D gene (6 bases). The germline V gene encodes CDR1 GTSNPN and CDR2 SVGIG (reference sequence). V was shortened by 3 bases and J by 4 bases, with 12 bases between the two germline ends. The CDR3 has 13 amino acids. The CDR3 region is CAWRIQGGTEAFF. CDR3 DNA sequence: TGTGCCTGGAGGATACAGGGAGGCACTGAAGCTTTCTTT.

This clone appeared a single time. The chain is built from TRBV7-9 and TRBJ2-7; D is possibly TRBD2 (5 bases). The CDR3 loop spans 13 amino acids. Germline V lookup: CDR1 SEHNR, CDR2 FQNEAQ (reference sequence). V shed 5 bases and J shed 1 base, with 9 bases lying between them. The CDR3 region has the DNA TGTGCCAGCAGCAACCGGGAATCCTACGAGCAGTACTTC. The encoded protein is CASSNRESYEQYF.

This clone was detected a few times. V usage is TRBV24-1 and J usage is TRBJ2-1; 9 bases line up with TRBD1. The CDR3 extends over 15 amino acids. Germline lookup yields CDR1 KGHDR and CDR2 SFDVKD. V dropped 3 bases and J dropped 2; count of bases not matched to a gene: 1. The CDR3 loop is CATSDRDRAYNEQFF. The CDR3 nucleotides are TGTGCCACCAGTGATCGGGACAGGGCCTACAATGAGCAGTTCTTC.